The rows below give T cell receptor beta chains drawn from one sample of a study of PD-1 blockade in classical Hodgkin lymphoma. This table comes from immunoSEQ multiplex PCR, and its TCRdb copy is limited to in-frame clones, with some not included. The table records roughly 96,000 clones, about 93% of them present only once. The material sequenced was peripheral blood mononuclear cells (PBMCs), taken before the fourth cycle of nivolumab. These receptor sequences come from a human donor with classical Hodgkin lymphoma. The CDR3 runs from the conserved cysteine through the conserved F or W. The D gene is left open where the match is weak. The listing skips clone size in some rows; elsewhere it reads once, few, many or a size class.

abundance: -
j_gene: TRBJ1-3
v_gene: TRBV7-9
d_gene: -
CDR3nt: TGTGCCAGCAGCTTTTCAGGGTACTCTGGAAACACCATATATTTT
CDR3aa: CASSFSGYSGNTIYF

abundance: -
j_gene: TRBJ2-1
v_gene: TRBV5-4
d_gene: -
CDR3nt: TGTGCCAGCAGCTCAAGGAGCTTTGAGCAGTTCTTC
CDR3aa: CASSSRSFEQFF

abundance: -
j_gene: TRBJ2-2
v_gene: TRBV9
d_gene: TRBD2
CDR3nt: TGTGCCAGCGGGACTAGCGGGGTCTTCGGGAACACCGGGGAGCTGTTTTTT
CDR3aa: CASGTSGVFGNTGELFF

abundance: few
j_gene: TRBJ1-5
v_gene: TRBV6-5
d_gene: -
CDR3nt: TGTGCCAGCAGTTACGCGGGGGGAGGTGAGCAGCCCCAGCATTTT
CDR3aa: CASSYAGGGEQPQHF

abundance: -
j_gene: TRBJ2-1
v_gene: TRBV6-1
d_gene: TRBD2
CDR3nt: TGTGCCAGCGAGGTCGGGGGGTCGAACAATGAGCAGTTCTTC
CDR3aa: CASEVGGSNNEQFF

abundance: -
j_gene: TRBJ1-4
v_gene: TRBV2
d_gene: TRBD1
CDR3nt: TGTGCCAGCAGTCCAGACAGGGTCTGGGGTGAAAAACTGTTTTTT
CDR3aa: CASSPDRVWGEKLFF

abundance: -
j_gene: TRBJ2-2
v_gene: TRBV7-9
d_gene: TRBD2
CDR3nt: TGTGCCACCGAGCGGACTAGCGTTGAGCTGAACACCGGGGAGCTGTTTTTT
CDR3aa: CATERTSVELNTGELFF

abundance: few
j_gene: TRBJ2-6
v_gene: TRBV5-1
d_gene: -
CDR3nt: TGCGCCAGCAACTGGGACAGGGCCAACGTCCTGACTTTC
CDR3aa: CASNWDRANVLTF

abundance: -
j_gene: TRBJ1-1
v_gene: TRBV28
d_gene: TRBD1
CDR3nt: TGTGCCAGCAGTTTACCTCGGGACAGGGAGAACACTGAAGCTTTCTTT
CDR3aa: CASSLPRDRENTEAFF

abundance: -
j_gene: TRBJ2-5
v_gene: TRBV9
d_gene: TRBD2
CDR3nt: TGTGCCAGCAGCGTAGGTCTCCGACTAGCGGGAGTTGGGGTCCCAAGGGAGACCCAGTACTTC
CDR3aa: CASSVGLRLAGVGVPRETQYF

abundance: -
j_gene: TRBJ2-5
v_gene: TRBV15
d_gene: -
CDR3nt: TGTGCCACCAGCAGGGAGGACGGGACCCAAGAGACCCAGTACTTC
CDR3aa: CATSREDGTQETQYF

abundance: -
j_gene: TRBJ1-4
v_gene: TRBV28
d_gene: TRBD1
CDR3nt: TGTGCCAGCAGTACCTTTAGGACAGGGGATGAAAAACTGTTTTTT
CDR3aa: CASSTFRTGDEKLFF

abundance: -
j_gene: TRBJ1-5
v_gene: TRBV6-1
d_gene: TRBD1
CDR3nt: TGTGCCAGCAGTGGACAGGGGGTCAATCAGCCCCAGCATTTT
CDR3aa: CASSGQGVNQPQHF

abundance: few
j_gene: TRBJ2-7
v_gene: TRBV7-8
d_gene: TRBD1
CDR3nt: TGTGCCAGCAGCTTGCCCAGAGGGGGACAGGGGGCGGGTTTCTACGAGCAGTACTTC
CDR3aa: CASSLPRGGQGAGFYEQYF

abundance: -
j_gene: TRBJ1-2
v_gene: TRBV6-1
d_gene: -
CDR3nt: TGTGCCAGCCGCCTCGGGGACGCAAACTATGGCTACACCTTC
CDR3aa: CASRLGDANYGYTF

abundance: -
j_gene: TRBJ1-5
v_gene: TRBV7-9
d_gene: TRBD1
CDR3nt: TGTGCCAGCAGCCCCACAGGGGGCAAGGGGAACAATCAGCCCCAGCATTTT
CDR3aa: CASSPTGGKGNNQPQHF

abundance: -
j_gene: TRBJ2-7
v_gene: TRBV5-1
d_gene: TRBD1
CDR3nt: TGCGCCAGCAGCCGGGACAGTCACGAGCAGTACTTC
CDR3aa: CASSRDSHEQYF

abundance: -
j_gene: TRBJ2-3
v_gene: TRBV19
d_gene: -
CDR3nt: TGTGCCAGTAGTATAAATGGAGGCACAGATACGCAGTATTTT
CDR3aa: CASSINGGTDTQYF

abundance: -
j_gene: TRBJ2-1
v_gene: TRBV30
d_gene: -
CDR3nt: TGTGCCTGGAGCGAAACCCTATATGAGCAGTTCTTC
CDR3aa: CAWSETLYEQFF

abundance: -
j_gene: TRBJ2-7
v_gene: TRBV7-9
d_gene: -
CDR3nt: TGTGCCAGCGGCTACAGCAATGGGGGAATCTACGAGCAGTACTTC
CDR3aa: CASGYSNGGIYEQYF

abundance: -
j_gene: TRBJ2-7
v_gene: TRBV5-1
d_gene: -
CDR3nt: TGCGCCAGCAGCTTGACCCCCTCGGTAGGGGAGCAGTACTTC
CDR3aa: CASSLTPSVGEQYF

abundance: few
j_gene: TRBJ1-1
v_gene: TRBV20-1
d_gene: -
CDR3nt: TGCAGTGCGGGTGGAGCTTTCTTT
CDR3aa: CSAGGAFF

abundance: -
j_gene: TRBJ2-5
v_gene: TRBV27
d_gene: -
CDR3nt: TGTGCCAGCAGTTTTATCGGGAAGGCAGAGACCCAGTACTTC
CDR3aa: CASSFIGKAETQYF